This T cell receptor (beta chain) is drawn from a study of chemoradiotherapy in HPV16-positive cancers. V dropped 7 bases and J dropped 4 bases, with 7 bases sitting between them. This CDR3 has 10 amino acids. Per the germline V gene, CDR1 is DFQATT and CDR2 is SNEGSKA (reference sequence). The data were produced by immunoSEQ multiplex PCR, yet TCRdb's version contains in-frame clones alone and is incomplete. The sample contains about 17,000 clones, roughly nine tenths of which appear only once. This clone appeared a few times. The sample in question was blood, obtained from a patient who underwent chemoradiotherapy. This TCR derives from a human donor with HPV-associated anogenital cancer. The V and J genes are TRBV20-1 and TRBJ1-2, with D possibly matching TRBD1 (5 bases). The CDR3 protein is CSVDSYGYTF. The CDR3 DNA follows: TGCAGTGTCGACAGCTATGGCTACACCTTC.